This T cell receptor (beta chain) was observed in a study of shared clonotypes between healthy human individuals. Sequenced by immunoSEQ multiplex PCR; TCRdb stores in-frame clones only, minus some. The table records 2 million to 3 million clones, approximately 90% of them present only once. About this clone: Other DNA sequences in the same sample also yield this CDR3.

This CDR3 is built from 12 residues. Germline V CDR1 and CDR2: SGHRS, YFSETQ. V gave up 3 bases and J gave up 1 base, with 5 bases separating them. The specimen was naive CD4+ T cells sorted from blood. The subset was: CD45RA+ positively selected. This TCR was recovered from a man between 18 and 29 years old in good health. The chain joins TRBV5-1 to TRBJ2-7; unclear D gene. CDR3 nucleotide sequence: TGCGCCAGCAGCTCGGAGTCCTACGAGCAGTACTTC. It specifies CASSSESYEQYF.